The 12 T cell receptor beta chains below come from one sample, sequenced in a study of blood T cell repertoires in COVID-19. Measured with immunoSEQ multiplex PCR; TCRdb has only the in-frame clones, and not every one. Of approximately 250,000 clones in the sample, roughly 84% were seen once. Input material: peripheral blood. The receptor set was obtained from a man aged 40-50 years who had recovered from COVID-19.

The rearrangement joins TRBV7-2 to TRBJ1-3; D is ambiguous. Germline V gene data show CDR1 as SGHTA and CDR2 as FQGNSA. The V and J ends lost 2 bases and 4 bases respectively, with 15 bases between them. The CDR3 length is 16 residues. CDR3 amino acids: CASSLLRVPTGNTIYF. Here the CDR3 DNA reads TGTGCCAGCAGCTTATTACGGGTGCCAACCGGAAACACCATATATTTT. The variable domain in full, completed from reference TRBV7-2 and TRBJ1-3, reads GAGVSQSPSNKVTEKGKDVELRCDPISGHTALYWYRQSLGQGLEFLIYFQGNSAPDKSGLPSDRFSAERTGGSVSTLTIQRTQQEDSAVYLCASSLLRVPTGNTIYFGEGSWLTVV.

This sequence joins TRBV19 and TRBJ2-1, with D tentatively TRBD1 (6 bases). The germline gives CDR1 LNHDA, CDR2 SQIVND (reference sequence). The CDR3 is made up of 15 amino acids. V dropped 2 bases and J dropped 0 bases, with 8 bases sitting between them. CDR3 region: CASSIRGSSYNEQFF. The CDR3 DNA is TGTGCCAGTAGTATAAGGGGGAGCTCCTACAATGAGCAGTTCTTC.

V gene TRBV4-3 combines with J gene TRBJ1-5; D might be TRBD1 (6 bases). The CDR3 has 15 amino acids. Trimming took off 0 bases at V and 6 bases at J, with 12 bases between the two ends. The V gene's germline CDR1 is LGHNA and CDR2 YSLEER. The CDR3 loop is CASSQEVAGVQPQHF. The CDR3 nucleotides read TGCGCCAGCAGCCAAGAGGTGGCAGGGGTTCAGCCCCAGCATTTT.

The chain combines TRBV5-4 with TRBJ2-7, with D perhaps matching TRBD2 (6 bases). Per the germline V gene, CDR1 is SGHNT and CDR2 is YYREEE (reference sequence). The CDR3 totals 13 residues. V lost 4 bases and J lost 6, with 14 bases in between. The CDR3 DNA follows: TGTGCCAGCAGCCCGGTGGAGGGAGTCGAGCAGTACTTC. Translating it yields CASSPVEGVEQYF. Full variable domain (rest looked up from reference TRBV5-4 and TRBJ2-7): ETGVTQSPTHLIKTRGQQVTLRCSSQSGHNTVSWYQQALGQGPQFIFQYYREEENGRGNFPPRFSGLQFPNYSSELNVNALELDDSALYLCASSPVEGVEQYFGPGTRLTVT.

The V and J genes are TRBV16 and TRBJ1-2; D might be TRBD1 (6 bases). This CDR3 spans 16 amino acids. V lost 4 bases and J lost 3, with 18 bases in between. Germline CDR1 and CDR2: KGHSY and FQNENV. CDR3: CASSRGGTGIDYGYTF. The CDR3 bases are TGTGCCAGCAGCCGAGGGGGAACAGGTATCGACTATGGCTACACCTTC.

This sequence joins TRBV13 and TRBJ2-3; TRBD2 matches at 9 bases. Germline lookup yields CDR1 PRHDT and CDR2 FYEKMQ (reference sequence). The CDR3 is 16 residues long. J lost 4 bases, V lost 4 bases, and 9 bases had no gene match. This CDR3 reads CASSSVGAGGPDTQYF. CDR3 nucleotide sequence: TGTGCCAGCAGCTCCGTGGGAGCGGGGGGCCCAGATACGCAGTATTTT.

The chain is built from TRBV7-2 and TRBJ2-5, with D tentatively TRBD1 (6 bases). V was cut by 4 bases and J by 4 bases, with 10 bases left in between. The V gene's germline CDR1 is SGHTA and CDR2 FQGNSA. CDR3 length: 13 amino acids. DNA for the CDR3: TGTGCCAGCAGCTCGGACAGAAGAGAGACCCAGTACTTC. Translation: CASSSDRRETQYF.

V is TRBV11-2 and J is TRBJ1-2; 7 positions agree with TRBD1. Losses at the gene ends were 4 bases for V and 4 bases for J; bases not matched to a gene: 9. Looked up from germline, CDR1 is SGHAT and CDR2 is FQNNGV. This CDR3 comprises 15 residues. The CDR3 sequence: CASSYVRGYPYGYTF. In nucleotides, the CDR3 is TGTGCCAGCAGCTACGTCAGGGGGTACCCCTATGGCTACACCTTC.

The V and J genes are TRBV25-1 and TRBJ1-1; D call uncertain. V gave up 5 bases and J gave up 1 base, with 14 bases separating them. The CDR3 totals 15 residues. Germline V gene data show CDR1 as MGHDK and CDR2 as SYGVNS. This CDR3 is CASSQMEVANTEAFF. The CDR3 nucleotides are TGTGCCAGCAGTCAGATGGAGGTCGCGAACACTGAAGCTTTCTTT.

The CDR3, as DNA: TGTGCCAGCAGTTTATTGGGCAGGGAATATTACAATGAGCAGTTCTTC. This codes for CASSLLGREYYNEQFF. This chain links TRBV27 with TRBJ2-1; TRBD1 is a possible D gene (5 bases). Germline loops: CDR1 MNHEY, CDR2 SMNVEV (reference sequence). This CDR3 is built from 16 residues. Trimming took 1 base from V and 4 from J, leaving 14 bases between them.

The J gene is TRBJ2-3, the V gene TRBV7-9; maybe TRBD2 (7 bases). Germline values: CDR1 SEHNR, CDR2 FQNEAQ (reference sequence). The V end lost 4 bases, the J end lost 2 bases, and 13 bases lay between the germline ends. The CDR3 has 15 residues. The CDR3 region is CASSYGGTTTDTQYF. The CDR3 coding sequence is TGTGCCAGCAGCTACGGGGGGACAACCACAGATACGCAGTATTTT.

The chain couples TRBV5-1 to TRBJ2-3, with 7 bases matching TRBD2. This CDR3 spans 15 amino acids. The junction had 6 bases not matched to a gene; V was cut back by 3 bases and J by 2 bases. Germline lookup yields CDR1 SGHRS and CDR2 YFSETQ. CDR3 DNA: TGCGCCAGCAGCTGGGGACTACTGAACACAGATACGCAGTATTTT. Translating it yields CASSWGLLNTDTQYF.